One and the same sample provided the 15 T cell receptor beta chains below, sequenced in a study of blood T cell repertoires in COVID-19. Generated by immunoSEQ multiplex PCR, the TCRdb table keeps only in-frame clones and is missing some. This sample has roughly 400,000 clones; roughly 86% occur once, and the top ten carry around 1.7%. Sequencing was performed on PBMCs or T cells enriched from blood (not recorded which). The receptors stem from a woman in her twenties or thirties who had recovered from COVID-19.

The chain is built from TRBV10-1 and TRBJ2-7, with 10 bases identical to TRBD2. Germline CDR1 and CDR2: WNHNN and SYGVQD (reference sequence). With 7 bases clipped from V and 1 base from J, the junction kept 13 bases outside the gene matches. This CDR3 has 17 residues. CDR3 sequence reads: CASIRLAGLSLSYEQYF. CDR3 bases: TGCGCCAGCATTAGACTAGCGGGCCTTAGCCTTTCCTACGAGCAGTACTTC.

Regarding this clone: This sample also contains other DNA sequences that code for the same CDR3. V gene TRBV7-9 combines with J gene TRBJ1-5, with a possible D match to TRBD1 (6 bases). The CDR3 runs to 14 residues. Germline CDR1 is SEHNR and CDR2 is FQNEAQ (reference sequence). Trimming pared 4 bases from V and 3 bases from J, leaving 10 bases between. The DNA for the CDR3 is TGTGCCAGCAGCTCGGGACAACTCAATCAGCCCCAGCATTTT. It yields the protein CASSSGQLNQPQHF. Complete variable domain (other parts from reference TRBV7-9 and TRBJ1-5): DTGVSQNPRHKITKRGQNVTFRCDPISEHNRLYWYRQTLGQGPEFLTYFQNEAQLEKSRLLSDRFSAERPKGSFSTLEIQRTEQGDSAMYLCASSSGQLNQPQHFGDGTRLSIL.

The chain has TRBV7-3 and TRBJ2-7; possible D gene TRBD1, 6 bases. The CDR3 is 16 residues long. Germline V gene lookup returns CDR1 SGHTA and CDR2 FQGTGA. Trimming pared 2 bases from V and 1 base from J, leaving 15 bases between. The CDR3 is CASSLDRTDSSYEQYF. The CDR3 region has the DNA TGTGCCAGCAGCTTAGATCGGACAGACAGTTCCTACGAGCAGTACTTC.

This clone was detected a few times. V and J are TRBV5-6 and TRBJ1-5; TRBD1 matches at 7 bases. CDR1 and CDR2 (germline): SGHDT, YYEEEE. The length of the CDR3 is 18 residues. The junction had 17 bases not matched to a gene; V was cut back by 3 bases and J by 5 bases. In DNA form, the CDR3 reads TGTGCCAGCAGCTGGACAGCGGGAGGACAGGCTTTTGATCAGCCCCAGCATTTT. This codes for CASSWTAGGQAFDQPQHF.

The chain joins TRBV7-2 to TRBJ2-7, with D perhaps TRBD1 (5 bases). The CDR3 spans 14 residues. V was pared by 1 base and J by 3 bases, with 10 bases between. In germline, CDR1 is SGHTA, CDR2 FQGNSA. The CDR3 sequence is CASSLDTGHYEQYF. Here the CDR3 DNA reads TGTGCCAGCAGCTTAGACACAGGTCACTACGAGCAGTACTTC.

The V call is TRBV7-2, the J call TRBJ2-7; 13 bases match TRBD2. The V gene's germline CDR1 is SGHTA and CDR2 FQGNSA. The junction had 11 bases not matched to a gene; V was cut back by 2 bases and J by 4 bases. The CDR3 consists of 18 residues. CDR3 nucleotides: TGTGCCAGCAGCTTATATCCGACGACTAGCGGGGGGCAATACGAGCAGTACTTC. Protein sequence: CASSLYPTTSGGQYEQYF.

In the case of this clone: Other DNA sequences in this specimen translate into the identical CDR3. The V gene is TRBV18, the J gene TRBJ1-1; D possibly corresponds to TRBD1 (5 bases). Per germline, CDR1 KGHSH and CDR2 LQKENI. V lost 6 bases to trimming and J lost 4 bases, with 12 bases between them. This CDR3 contains 13 residues. The CDR3 nucleotides read TGTGCCAGCTCCCCCCCCGGGGGCACTGAAGCTTTCTTT. Amino acids: CASSPPGGTEAFF.

This chain links TRBV11-3 with TRBJ1-3; the D gene is possibly TRBD1 (6 bases). V dropped 1 base and J dropped 0 bases, with 7 bases sitting between them. The CDR3 has 15 amino acids. Germline V gene sequence: CDR1 SGHNT, CDR2 YENEEA. CDR3 in DNA: TGTGCCAGCAGCTTAGGGACAGACTCTGGAAACACCATATATTTT. Translating gives CASSLGTDSGNTIYF.

V and J are TRBV11-2 and TRBJ1-4; 12 bases are shared with TRBD1. The CDR3 is made up of 17 amino acids. J lost 1 base, V lost 5 bases, and 5 bases had no gene match. CDR1 is SGHAT, CDR2 FQNNGV, per germline. DNA for the CDR3: TGTGCCAGCAGCCTCCGGGACAGGGGGCTAACTAATGAAAAACTGTTTTTT. Encoded protein: CASSLRDRGLTNEKLFF. Full variable domain (outside the CDR3, taken from reference TRBV11-2 and TRBJ1-4): EAGVAQSPRYKIIEKRQSVAFWCNPISGHATLYWYQQILGQGPKLLIQFQNNGVVDDSQLPKDRFSAERLKGVDSTLKIQPAKLEDSAVYLCASSLRDRGLTNEKLFFGSGTQLSVL.

About this clone: This specimen includes other DNA sequences encoding the same CDR3. The genes are TRBV7-3 and TRBJ2-3, with 10 nucleotides matching TRBD2. V lost 5 bases to trimming and J lost 1 base; unmatched junction nucleotides: 3. This CDR3 has 15 residues. The germline gives CDR1 SGHTA, CDR2 FQGTGA. The CDR3 DNA reads as TGTGCCAGCAGCGCGCTAGCGGGGGGCACAGATACGCAGTATTTT. Protein product: CASSALAGGTDTQYF.

V usage is TRBV29-1 and J usage is TRBJ2-1, with no clear D. Deletions cut 6 bases from V and 0 bases from J, with 12 bases between. CDR3 length: 14 amino acids. The V gene's germline CDR1 is SQVTM and CDR2 ANQGSEA. The CDR3 coding sequence is TGCAGCGTGACATATCTGAACTCCTACAATGAGCAGTTCTTC. Translation: CSVTYLNSYNEQFF.

The chain is built from TRBV2 and TRBJ1-1; the match to TRBD1 covers 8 bases. V shed 2 bases and J 3 bases; nucleotides not matched to a gene: 5. The CDR3 runs to 15 residues. CDR1 and CDR2 (germline): SNHLY, FYNNEI. The DNA for the CDR3 is TGTGCCAGCAGTGAACAGGGGGCGTTGTACACTGAAGCTTTCTTT. It translates to CASSEQGALYTEAFF. Full variable domain (outside the CDR3, taken from reference TRBV2 and TRBJ1-1): EPEVTQTPSHQVTQMGQEVILRCVPISNHLYFYWYRQILGQKVEFLVSFYNNEISEKSEIFDDQFSVERPDGSNFTLKIRSTKLEDSAMYFCASSEQGALYTEAFFGQGTRLTVV.

The chain combines TRBV15 with TRBJ2-2, with 10 bases fitting TRBD1. This CDR3 spans 18 amino acids. From germline, CDR1 is LNHNV and CDR2 YYDKDF (reference sequence). V dropped 4 bases and J dropped 0; count of bases not matched to a gene: 8. CDR3: CATSTPGQGTPNTGELFF. As DNA, the CDR3 is TGTGCCACCAGCACCCCGGGACAGGGGACTCCGAACACCGGGGAGCTGTTTTTT.

The DNA for the CDR3 is TGTGCCAGCAGCCAAGTATCAGCTGTAGCGGGAGGTCGCGCGCGGGGATACAATGAGCAGTTCTTC. It specifies CASSQVSAVAGGRARGYNEQFF. V usage is TRBV4-2 and J usage is TRBJ2-1; 10 bases map to TRBD2. Trimming took 1 base from V and 4 from J; bases not matched to a gene: 22. The CDR3 runs to 22 residues. Germline V CDR1 and CDR2: LGHNA, YNFKEQ.

The chain has TRBV7-2 and TRBJ1-5; 8 nucleotides align to TRBD1. The CDR3 totals 15 residues. The germline CDR1 and CDR2 sequences are SGHTA and FQGNSA. Unmatched junction bases numbered 8, after V lost 1 base and J lost 9 bases. CDR3 nucleotides: TGTGCCAGCAGCTTAGTCGACAGGGGTGTCAGGCCCCAGCATTTT. This codes for CASSLVDRGVRPQHF. The full variable domain, in which reference TRBV7-2 and TRBJ1-5 provide the parts outside the CDR3, is GAGVSQSPSNKVTEKGKDVELRCDPISGHTALYWYRQSLGQGLEFLIYFQGNSAPDKSGLPSDRFSAERTGGSVSTLTIQRTQQEDSAVYLCASSLVDRGVRPQHFGDGTRLSIL.